The 28 T cell receptor beta chains given below trace back to one sample, sequenced in a study of cytomegalovirus exposure and HLA in healthy donors. Researchers ran the PCR with 60 Vbeta and 13 Jbeta primers. Using immunoSEQ multiplex PCR, the repertoire was profiled, and TCRdb retains in-frame clones only, with some absent. The table lists roughly 120,000 clones, around four fifths of them singletons. The sample was PBMCs. These TCRs come from a woman aged 55-69 years in good health and CMV-seropositive.

The V and J genes are TRBV4-1 and TRBJ2-7, with 10 bases matching TRBD1. V was clipped by 4 bases and J by 3 bases; unmatched bases: 6. CDR1 MGHRA and CDR2 YSYEKL come from the germline V gene. There are 15 residues in the CDR3. In DNA form, the CDR3 reads TGCGCCAGCAGCCCCGGACAGGGGGGCTTCTACGAGCAGTACTTC. Its protein product is CASSPGQGGFYEQYF.

The chain joins TRBV7-8 to TRBJ2-1, with D possibly TRBD2 on 5 matching bases. The germline V and J ends were trimmed by 3 bases and 5 bases, with 14 bases remaining between them. Germline lookup yields CDR1 SGHVS and CDR2 FQNEAQ. This CDR3 spans 15 amino acids. The CDR3 sequence: CASSFLANLNNEQFF. The CDR3 DNA sequence: TGTGCCAGCAGCTTTTTAGCGAACCTCAACAATGAGCAGTTCTTC.

The chain couples TRBV5-1 to TRBJ2-6; no clear D gene. CDR1 is SGHRS, CDR2 YFSETQ, per germline. CDR3 size: 15 residues. The V gene lost 0 bases and the J gene lost 1 base, with 5 bases spanning the gap. The CDR3 sequence is CASSLVMSGANVLTF. The CDR3 nucleotides are TGCGCCAGCAGCTTGGTAATGTCTGGGGCCAACGTCCTGACTTTC.

This clone was recorded only once. V and J are TRBV4-2 and TRBJ2-2; 12 positions agree with TRBD2. Germline assignment: CDR1 LGHNA and CDR2 YNFKEQ. V was clipped by 1 base and J by 3 bases; unmatched bases: 6. This CDR3 is built from 18 residues. The CDR3 reads CASSQVGGTSGHTGELFF. Written as DNA, the CDR3 is TGTGCCAGCAGCCAAGTTGGCGGGACTAGCGGGCACACCGGGGAGCTGTTTTTT.

The J gene is TRBJ2-7, the V gene TRBV18, with D perhaps TRBD2 (5 bases). Germline-derived CDR1 and CDR2 are KGHSH and LQKENI. The V gene lost 0 bases and the J gene lost 4 bases, with 13 bases spanning the gap. This CDR3 region has 15 residues. CDR3 region: CASSPPYQTGYEQYF. The CDR3 DNA reads TGTGCCAGCTCACCACCATATCAAACGGGATACGAGCAGTACTTC.

The chain is built from TRBV4-1 and TRBJ1-4, with 8 bases lining up with TRBD1. This CDR3 comprises 14 residues. Germline V CDR1 and CDR2: MGHRA, YSYEKL. V gave up 0 bases and J gave up 10 bases; unmatched junction bases: 4. This chain's CDR3 is CASSQDATGGKLFF. The CDR3 nucleotides read TGCGCCAGCAGCCAAGATGCAACAGGGGGAAAACTGTTTTTT.

The J gene is TRBJ1-2, the V gene TRBV27, with D perhaps matching TRBD1 (6 bases). Germline values: CDR1 MNHEY, CDR2 SMNVEV (reference sequence). Trimming removed 2 bases from V and 7 bases from J, with 11 bases in between. There are 13 residues in the CDR3. The chain's CDR3 is CASSLNRVGGYTF. The CDR3 DNA is TGTGCCAGCAGTTTAAACAGGGTTGGTGGCTACACCTTC.

This chain uses TRBV7-8 with TRBJ1-3; D call uncertain. Germline CDR1 and CDR2: SGHVS and FQNEAQ. Trimming shortened V by 5 bases and J by 1 base, and 12 bases separated the two germline ends. This CDR3 comprises 15 residues. The CDR3 region is CASSTHRVSGNTIYF. As DNA, the CDR3 is TGTGCCAGCAGCACTCACAGAGTTTCTGGAAACACCATATATTTT.

The chain recombines TRBV19 with TRBJ2-1; 8 bases are shared with TRBD2. V trimming: 3 bases; J trimming: 4 bases; junction bases outside the gene matches: 14. Germline V gene data show CDR1 as LNHDA and CDR2 as SQIVND (reference sequence). This CDR3 is built from 18 residues. For the CDR3, the DNA is TGTGCCAGTAGTATTCCCATTCGGGGAGCGGGAGAGTACAATGAGCAGTTCTTC. Protein product: CASSIPIRGAGEYNEQFF.

CDR3 sequence reads: CASSPLDRKAEAFF. CDR3 nucleotide sequence: TGTGCCAGTAGTCCCCTGGACAGGAAAGCTGAAGCTTTCTTT. The genes are TRBV19 and TRBJ1-1; 7 bases fit TRBD1. The CDR3 loop spans 14 amino acids. CDR1 is LNHDA and CDR2 is SQIVND in the germline V gene (reference sequence). Trimming cost V 5 bases and J 6 bases; bases outside gene matches: 9.

The CDR3 DNA reads as TGTGCCAGCAGCCCACGTGTAGGGGGACCAGATACGCAGTATTTT. The encoded protein is CASSPRVGGPDTQYF. This rearrangement joins TRBV4-2 to TRBJ2-3, with D possibly being TRBD1 (6 bases). Germline CDR1 is LGHNA and CDR2 is YNFKEQ. This CDR3 is built from 15 residues. V lost 4 bases and J lost 4, with 15 bases in between.

The J gene is TRBJ2-1, the V gene TRBV7-6, with TRBD2 as a possible D gene (5 bases). The CDR3 is 14 amino acids. Germline CDR1 SGHVS, CDR2 FNYEAQ. V lost 4 bases, J lost 7 bases, and 14 bases lay in between. CDR3 region: CASSSGVLANEQFF. The CDR3 bases are TGTGCCAGCAGCTCTGGGGTGCTAGCAAATGAGCAGTTCTTC.

V gene TRBV6-1 combines with J gene TRBJ2-4; 7 positions match TRBD1. This CDR3 spans 16 amino acids. Germline-derived CDR1 and CDR2 are MNHNS and SASEGT. With V trimmed by 0 bases and J by 0 bases, 2 bases remained unmatched. For the CDR3, the DNA is TGTGCCAGCAGTGAAGCGAGGGGGCTAGCCAAAAACATTCAGTACTTC. Translating gives CASSEARGLAKNIQYF.

The chain links TRBV7-3 to TRBJ1-1, with D possibly matching TRBD1 (5 bases). The CDR3 contains 13 residues. Germline V gives CDR1 SGHTA, CDR2 FQGTGA. The germline V and J ends were trimmed by 0 bases and 8 bases, with 10 bases remaining between them. For the CDR3, the DNA is TGTGCCAGCAGCTTAACGTTCAGGACAGAAGCTTTCTTT. Protein product: CASSLTFRTEAFF.

This clone was counted once. The J gene is TRBJ1-2, the V gene TRBV4-1; TRBD1 aligns across 9 bases. Germline V lookup: CDR1 MGHRA, CDR2 YSYEKL. CDR3 length: 15 residues. Trimming removed 1 base from V and 4 bases from J; junction bases left unmatched: 4. The CDR3 here is CASSQGGQGSYGYTF. As DNA, the CDR3 is TGCGCCAGCAGCCAAGGGGGACAGGGATCCTATGGCTACACCTTC.

The V call is TRBV6-5, the J call TRBJ1-2, with 8 positions matching TRBD1. The CDR3 length is 15 residues. The ends lost 5 bases at V and 2 bases at J; junction bases unmatched: 7. Germline assignment: CDR1 MNHEY and CDR2 SVGAGI. CDR3 DNA: TGTGCCAGCAGTCCTAGGACAGGGTCGAACTATGGCTACACCTTC. It translates to CASSPRTGSNYGYTF.

The V gene is TRBV2, the J gene TRBJ2-2; weak D call: TRBD2 (5 bases). The CDR3 totals 13 residues. Looked up from germline, CDR1 is SNHLY and CDR2 is FYNNEI. V lost 6 bases and J lost 3, with 8 bases in between. CDR3 sequence: CASSPLDTGELFF. CDR3 nucleotides: TGTGCCAGCAGCCCACTAGACACCGGGGAGCTGTTTTTT.

The V and J genes are TRBV27 and TRBJ2-4; possible D gene TRBD2, 5 bases. This CDR3 has 17 amino acids. CDR1 MNHEY and CDR2 SMNVEV come from the germline V gene (reference sequence). V lost 0 bases and J 1 base, leaving 13 bases between the germline ends. CDR3 in amino acids: CASSLSWWERAKNIQYF. For the CDR3, the DNA is TGTGCCAGCAGTTTATCGTGGTGGGAGCGGGCCAAAAACATTCAGTACTTC.

This chain connects TRBV9 to TRBJ2-3; 8 nucleotides agree with TRBD2. Germline CDR1 and CDR2: SGDLS and YYNGEE. V trimming: 0 bases; J trimming: 4 bases; junction bases outside the gene matches: 10. This CDR3 comprises 17 residues. The CDR3 DNA reads as TGTGCCAGCAGCGTAGCGGGGGAGCGGGAGAGGCCAGATACGCAGTATTTT. Translated, it gives CASSVAGERERPDTQYF. The variable domain in full, completed from reference TRBV9 and TRBJ2-3, reads DSGVTQTPKHLITATGQRVTLRCSPRSGDLSVYWYQQSLDQGLQFLIQYYNGEERAKGNILERFSAQQFPDLHSELNLSSLELGDSALYFCASSVAGERERPDTQYFGPGTRLTVL.

The V and J genes are TRBV12-5 and TRBJ1-4; TRBD1 matches at 8 bases. Germline CDR1 reads LGHNT; CDR2 reads FRNRAP. This CDR3 has 13 residues. Germline trimming cut 6 bases from V and 8 bases from J; bases unmatched to any gene: 5. CDR3 DNA: TGTGCTAGTGGCGGACAGGGTGTGGAAAAACTGTTTTTT. This gives the protein CASGGQGVEKLFF.

V is TRBV7-6 and J is TRBJ2-1, with a weak D call TRBD2 (5 bases). This CDR3 is 14 amino acids long. Between the trimmed V and J ends, which lost 5 bases and 1 base, there was a span of 9 bases. Germline V gene data show CDR1 as SGHVS and CDR2 as FNYEAQ. In DNA form, the CDR3 reads TGTGCCAGCAGCCGGGGTCAATCCTACAATGAGCAGTTCTTC. Translating gives CASSRGQSYNEQFF.

The table lists this clone with a few counts. The gene calls are TRBV6-1 and TRBJ1-4; no definite D call. Trimming left V 6 bases short and J 5 bases short, with 16 bases between. This CDR3 has 15 residues. Germline values: CDR1 MNHNS, CDR2 SASEGT. The CDR3 loop reads CASSPEGATNEKLFF. CDR3 nucleotide sequence: TGTGCCAGCAGCCCGGAGGGAGCGACGAATGAAAAACTGTTTTTT.

V is TRBV18 and J is TRBJ2-2; 11 nucleotides agree with TRBD2. CDR1 is KGHSH, CDR2 LQKENI, per germline. V shed 3 bases, J shed 1 base, and the junction held 4 bases outside the gene matches. This CDR3 is 17 amino acids long. The CDR3 bases are TGTGCCAGCTCACCTTCTGGACTAGCGGGGAACACCGGGGAGCTGTTTTTT. Residues: CASSPSGLAGNTGELFF. The full variable domain, in which reference TRBV18 and TRBJ2-2 provide the parts outside the CDR3, is NAGVMQNPRHLVRRRGQEARLRCSPMKGHSHVYWYRQLPEEGLKFMVYLQKENIIDESGMPKERFSAEFPKEGPSILRIQQVVRGDSAAYFCASSPSGLAGNTGELFFGEGSRLTVL.

The CDR3 region is CASSIKGTGGYEQYF. The CDR3 DNA is TGTGCCAGTAGTATAAAGGGGACAGGGGGTTACGAGCAGTACTTC. V gene TRBV19 combines with J gene TRBJ2-7, with 11 nucleotides matching TRBD1. CDR3 size: 15 residues. The germline CDR1 and CDR2 sequences are LNHDA and SQIVND (reference sequence). V was clipped by 2 bases and J by 4 bases; unmatched bases: 4. Full variable domain (remainder filled in from reference TRBV19 and TRBJ2-7): DGGITQSPKYLFRKEGQNVTLSCEQNLNHDAMYWYRQDPGQGLRLIYYSQIVNDFQKGDIAEGYSVSREKKESFPLTVTSAQKNPTAFYLCASSIKGTGGYEQYFGPGTRLTVT.

This clone was counted a few times. This chain connects TRBV6-5 to TRBJ2-4, with 12 nucleotides matching TRBD1. V shed 6 bases, J shed 4 bases, and the junction held 4 bases outside the gene matches. CDR3 length equals 15 residues. Germline CDR1 MNHEY, CDR2 SVGAGI. Here the CDR3 reads CASRPGQGAKNIQYF. CDR3 nucleotides: TGTGCCAGCAGGCCGGGACAGGGGGCTAAAAACATTCAGTACTTC.

The CDR3 is CASSSGQGLGEQYF. Here the CDR3 DNA reads TGTGCCAGCAGTTCGGGACAGGGGTTAGGGGAGCAGTACTTC. The rearrangement links TRBV28 to TRBJ2-7; 10 positions match TRBD1. The V gene's germline CDR1 is MDHEN and CDR2 SYDVKM. The CDR3 has 14 amino acids. The junction had 7 bases not matched to a gene; V was cut back by 4 bases and J by 7 bases. The full variable domain, completed using reference TRBV28 and TRBJ2-7, is DVKVTQSSRYLVKRTGEKVFLECVQDMDHENMFWYRQDPGLGLRLIYFSYDVKMKEKGDIPEGYSVSREKKERFSLILESASTNQTSMYLCASSSGQGLGEQYFGPGTRLTVT.

This clone was recorded only once. The rearrangement links TRBV7-9 to TRBJ1-2, with D perhaps matching TRBD1 (6 bases). Germline V gene lookup returns CDR1 SEHNR and CDR2 FQNEAQ (reference sequence). The CDR3 spans 14 residues. The V gene lost 4 bases and the J gene lost 6 bases, with 15 bases spanning the gap. The CDR3 nucleotides read TGTGCCAGCAGCTCCGCAAGGGGGGGGGATGGCTACACCTTC. Amino acids: CASSSARGGDGYTF.

The CDR3 protein is CASSEGTGSGREETQYF. The CDR3 DNA reads as TGTGCCAGCAGTGAGGGGACAGGAAGCGGGAGGGAAGAGACCCAGTACTTC. The chain links TRBV6-1 to TRBJ2-5; 10 nucleotides line up with TRBD2. With V trimmed by 3 bases and J by 3 bases, 10 bases remained unmatched. In germline, CDR1 is MNHNS, CDR2 SASEGT. The CDR3 length is 17 residues.